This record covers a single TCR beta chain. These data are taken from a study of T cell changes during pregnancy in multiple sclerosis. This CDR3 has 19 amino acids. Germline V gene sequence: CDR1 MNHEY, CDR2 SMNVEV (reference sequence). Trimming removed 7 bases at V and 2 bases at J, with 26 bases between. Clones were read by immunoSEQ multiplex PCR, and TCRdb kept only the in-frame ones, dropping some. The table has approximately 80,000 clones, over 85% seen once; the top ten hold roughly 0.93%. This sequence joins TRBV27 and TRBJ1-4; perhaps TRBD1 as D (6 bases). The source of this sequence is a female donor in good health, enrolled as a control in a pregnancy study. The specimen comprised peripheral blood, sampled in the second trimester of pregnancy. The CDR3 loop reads CASTTLRAGGGATNEKLFF. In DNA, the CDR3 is TGTGCCAGCACCACCTTAAGGGCAGGAGGGGGGGCGACTAATGAAAAACTGTTTTTT. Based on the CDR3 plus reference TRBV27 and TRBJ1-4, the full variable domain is EAQVTQNPRYLITVTGKKLTVTCSQNMNHEYMSWYRQDPGLGLRQIYYSMNVEVTDKGDVPEGYKVSRKEKRNFPLILESPSPNQTSLYFCASTTLRAGGGATNEKLFFGSGTQLSVL.